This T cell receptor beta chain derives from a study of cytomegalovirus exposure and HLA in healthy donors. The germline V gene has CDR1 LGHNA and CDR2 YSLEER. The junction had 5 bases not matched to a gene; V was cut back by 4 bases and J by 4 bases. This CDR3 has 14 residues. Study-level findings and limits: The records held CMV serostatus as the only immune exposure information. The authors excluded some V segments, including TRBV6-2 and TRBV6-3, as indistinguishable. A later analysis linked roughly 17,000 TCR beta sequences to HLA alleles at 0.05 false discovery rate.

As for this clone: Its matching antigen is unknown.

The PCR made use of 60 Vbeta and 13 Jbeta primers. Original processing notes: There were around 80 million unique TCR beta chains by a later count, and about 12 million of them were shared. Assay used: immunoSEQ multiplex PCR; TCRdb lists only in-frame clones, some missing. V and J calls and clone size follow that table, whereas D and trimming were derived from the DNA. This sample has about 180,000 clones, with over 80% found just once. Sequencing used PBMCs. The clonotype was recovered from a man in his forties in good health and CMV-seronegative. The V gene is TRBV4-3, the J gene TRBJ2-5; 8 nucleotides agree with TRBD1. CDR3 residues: CASSLSGTGETQYF. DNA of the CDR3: TGCGCCAGCAGCCTTTCCGGGACAGGAGAGACCCAGTACTTC.